The T cell receptor (beta chain) described here comes from a study of response to subunit inactivated influenza vaccine. As to this clonotype: Its cognate antigen is unknown.

This CDR3 spans 15 amino acids. The germline gives CDR1 SQVTM, CDR2 ANQGSEA. V was cut by 1 base and J by 0 bases, with 11 bases left in between. MiXCR, applied by TCRdb to the RT-PCR reads, yields one record per CDR3 protein. The table shows fewer than 800,000 distinct CDR3 sequences, with approximately 15% occurring only once. Study findings and constraints: Seasonal influenza vaccination, on each occasion, was suggested by the authors to recruit few new T cells.

The chain couples TRBV29-1 to TRBJ2-3; D might be TRBD1 or TRBD2, each matching 5 bases. The source of this sequence is a man aged 50 to 60 who received an inactivated influenza vaccine. The material sequenced was PBMCs from blood, taken roughly 12 days after vaccination. CDR3 residues: CSVEGGSRSTDTQYF. In nucleotides, the CDR3 is TGCAGCGTTGAAGGGGGGTCTCGAAGCACAGATACGCAGTATTTT.